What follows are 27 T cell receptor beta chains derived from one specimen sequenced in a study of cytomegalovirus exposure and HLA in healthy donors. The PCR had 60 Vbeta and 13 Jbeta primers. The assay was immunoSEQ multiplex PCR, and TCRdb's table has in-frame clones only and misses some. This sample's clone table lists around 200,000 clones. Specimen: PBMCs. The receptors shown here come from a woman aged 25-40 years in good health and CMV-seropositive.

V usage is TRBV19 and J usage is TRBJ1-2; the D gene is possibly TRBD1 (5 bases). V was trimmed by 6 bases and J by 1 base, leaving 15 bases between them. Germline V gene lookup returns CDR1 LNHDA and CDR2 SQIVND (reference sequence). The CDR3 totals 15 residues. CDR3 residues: CASSPARAVNYGYTF. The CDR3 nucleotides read TGTGCCAGTAGCCCCGCCAGGGCCGTTAACTATGGCTACACCTTC. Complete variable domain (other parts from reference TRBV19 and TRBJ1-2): DGGITQSPKYLFRKEGQNVTLSCEQNLNHDAMYWYRQDPGQGLRLIYYSQIVNDFQKGDIAEGYSVSREKKESFPLTVTSAQKNPTAFYLCASSPARAVNYGYTFGSGTRLTVV.

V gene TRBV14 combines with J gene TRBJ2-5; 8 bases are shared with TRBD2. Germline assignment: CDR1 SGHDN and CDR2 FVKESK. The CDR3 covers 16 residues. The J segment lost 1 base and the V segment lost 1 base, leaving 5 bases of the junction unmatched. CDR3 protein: CASSQGTGGRQETQYF. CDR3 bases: TGTGCCAGCAGCCAAGGGACGGGAGGGCGCCAAGAGACCCAGTACTTC. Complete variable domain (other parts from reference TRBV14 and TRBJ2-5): EAGVTQFPSHSVIEKGQTVTLRCDPISGHDNLYWYRRVMGKEIKFLLHFVKESKQDESGMPNNRFLAERTGGTYSTLKVQPAELEDSGVYFCASSQGTGGRQETQYFGPGTRLLVL.

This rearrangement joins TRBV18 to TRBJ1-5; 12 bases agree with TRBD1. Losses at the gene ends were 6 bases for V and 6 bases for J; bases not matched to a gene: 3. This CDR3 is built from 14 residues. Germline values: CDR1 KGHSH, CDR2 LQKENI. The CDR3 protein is CASSGTGGTQPQHF. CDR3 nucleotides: TGTGCCAGCTCCGGGACAGGGGGCACTCAGCCCCAGCATTTT.

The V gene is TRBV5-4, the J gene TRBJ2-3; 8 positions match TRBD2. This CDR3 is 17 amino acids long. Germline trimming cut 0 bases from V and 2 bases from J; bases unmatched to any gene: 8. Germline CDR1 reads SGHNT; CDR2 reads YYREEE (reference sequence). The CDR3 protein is CASSLATEREFTDTQYF. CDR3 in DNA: TGTGCCAGCAGCTTGGCGACCGAGCGGGAGTTCACAGATACGCAGTATTTT.

Here the CDR3 DNA reads TGTGCCACCAGCAGAATAACAGGGAGTCAAAGCTACACCTTC. Its translation: CATSRITGSQSYTF. This chain links TRBV15 with TRBJ1-2, with D perhaps matching TRBD1 (6 bases). V dropped 2 bases and J dropped 9 bases, with 16 bases sitting between them. Germline-derived CDR1 and CDR2 are LNHNV and YYDKDF (reference sequence). The CDR3 runs to 14 residues.

CDR3 nucleotides: TGTGCCAGTAGTTATGACAGGGGAATGAACAATGAGCAGTTCTTC. Protein sequence: CASSYDRGMNNEQFF. The chain has TRBV19 and TRBJ2-1; 8 nucleotides agree with TRBD1. The germline CDR1 and CDR2 sequences are LNHDA and SQIVND (reference sequence). This CDR3 contains 15 residues. The J segment lost 5 bases and the V segment lost 5 bases, leaving 8 bases of the junction unmatched.

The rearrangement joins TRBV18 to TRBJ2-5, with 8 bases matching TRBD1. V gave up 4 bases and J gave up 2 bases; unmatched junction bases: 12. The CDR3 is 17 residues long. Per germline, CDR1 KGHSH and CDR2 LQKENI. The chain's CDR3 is CASSLMVGTGQQETQYF. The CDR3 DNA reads TGTGCCAGCTCACTTATGGTCGGGACAGGTCAACAAGAGACCCAGTACTTC.

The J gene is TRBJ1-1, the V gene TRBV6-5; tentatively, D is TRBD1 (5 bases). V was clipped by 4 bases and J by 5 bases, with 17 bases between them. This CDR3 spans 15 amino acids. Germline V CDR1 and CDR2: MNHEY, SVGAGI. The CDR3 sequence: CASSCSGTVRTEAFF. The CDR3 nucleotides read TGTGCCAGCAGTTGCTCCGGGACTGTTAGGACTGAAGCTTTCTTT.

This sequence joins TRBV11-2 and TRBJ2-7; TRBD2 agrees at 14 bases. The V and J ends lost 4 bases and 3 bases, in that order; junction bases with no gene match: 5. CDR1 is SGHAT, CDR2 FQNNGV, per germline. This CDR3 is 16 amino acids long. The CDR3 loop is CASSSGLAGAVYEQYF. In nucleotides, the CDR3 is TGTGCCAGCAGCTCGGGACTAGCGGGAGCCGTCTACGAGCAGTACTTC.

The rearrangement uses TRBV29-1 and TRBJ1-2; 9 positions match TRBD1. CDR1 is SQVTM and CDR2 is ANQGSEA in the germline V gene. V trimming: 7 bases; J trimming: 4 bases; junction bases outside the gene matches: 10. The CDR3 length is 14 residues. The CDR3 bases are TGCAGCGCGTTATTACAGGGGGCAGGCTATGGCTACACCTTC. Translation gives CSALLQGAGYGYTF.

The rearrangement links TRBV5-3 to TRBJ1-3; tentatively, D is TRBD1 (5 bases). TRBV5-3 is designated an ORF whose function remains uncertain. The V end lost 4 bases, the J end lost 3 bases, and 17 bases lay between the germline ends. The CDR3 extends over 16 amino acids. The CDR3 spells CARSPGRGDYGNTIYF. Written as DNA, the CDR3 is TGTGCCAGAAGCCCCGGACGGGGGGATTATGGAAACACCATATATTTT.

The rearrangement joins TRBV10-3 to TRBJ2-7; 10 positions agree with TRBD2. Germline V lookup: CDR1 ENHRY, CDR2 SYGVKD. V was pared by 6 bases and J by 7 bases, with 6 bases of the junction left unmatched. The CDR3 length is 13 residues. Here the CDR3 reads CAISLAGEGEQYF. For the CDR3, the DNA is TGTGCCATCAGCCTAGCGGGAGAGGGGGAGCAGTACTTC.

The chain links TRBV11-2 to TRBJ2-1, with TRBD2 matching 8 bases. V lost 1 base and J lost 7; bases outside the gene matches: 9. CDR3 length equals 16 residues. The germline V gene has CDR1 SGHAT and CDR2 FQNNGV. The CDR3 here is CASSLVTLAGGNEQFF. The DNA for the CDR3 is TGTGCCAGCAGCTTAGTTACCCTAGCGGGCGGAAATGAGCAGTTCTTC.

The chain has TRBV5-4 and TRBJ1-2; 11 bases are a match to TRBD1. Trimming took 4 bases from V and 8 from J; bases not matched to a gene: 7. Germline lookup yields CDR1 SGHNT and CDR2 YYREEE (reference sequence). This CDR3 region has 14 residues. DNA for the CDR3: TGTGCCAGCAGCCGGGGACAGGGGGGGGGCGGCTACACCTTC. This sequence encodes CASSRGQGGGGYTF.

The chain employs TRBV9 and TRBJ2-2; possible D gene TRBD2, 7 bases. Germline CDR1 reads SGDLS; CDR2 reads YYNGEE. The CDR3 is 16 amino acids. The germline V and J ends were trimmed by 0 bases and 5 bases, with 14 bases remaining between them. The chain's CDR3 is CASSVARGAQTGELFF. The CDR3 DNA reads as TGTGCCAGCAGCGTAGCTCGGGGGGCGCAAACCGGGGAGCTGTTTTTT.

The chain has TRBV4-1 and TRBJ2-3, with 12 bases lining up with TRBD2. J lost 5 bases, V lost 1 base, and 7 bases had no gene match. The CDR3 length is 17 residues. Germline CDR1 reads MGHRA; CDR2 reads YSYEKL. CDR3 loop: CASSQGPSGGAEDTQYF. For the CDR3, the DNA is TGCGCCAGCAGCCAAGGCCCTAGCGGGGGGGCTGAAGATACGCAGTATTTT.

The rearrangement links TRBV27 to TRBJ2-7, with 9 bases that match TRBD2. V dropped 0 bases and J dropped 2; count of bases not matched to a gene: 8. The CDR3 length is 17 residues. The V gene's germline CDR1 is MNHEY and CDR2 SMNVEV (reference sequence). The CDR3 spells CASSLSIAGGRTYEQYF. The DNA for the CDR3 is TGTGCCAGCAGTTTATCGATTGCGGGAGGGCGCACCTACGAGCAGTACTTC.

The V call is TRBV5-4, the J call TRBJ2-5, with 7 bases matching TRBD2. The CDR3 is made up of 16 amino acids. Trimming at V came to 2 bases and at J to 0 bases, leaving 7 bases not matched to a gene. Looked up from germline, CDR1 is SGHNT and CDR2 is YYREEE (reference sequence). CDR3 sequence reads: CASSFGYGRYQETQYF. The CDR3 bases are TGTGCCAGCAGCTTTGGGTACGGGAGGTACCAAGAGACCCAGTACTTC.

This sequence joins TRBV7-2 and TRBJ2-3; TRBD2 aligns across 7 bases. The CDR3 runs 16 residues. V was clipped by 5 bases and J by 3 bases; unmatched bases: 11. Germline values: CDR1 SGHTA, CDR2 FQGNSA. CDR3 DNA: TGTGCCAGCAGCCGCCAGAGAGTAGCGGGTACAGATACGCAGTATTTT. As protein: CASSRQRVAGTDTQYF.

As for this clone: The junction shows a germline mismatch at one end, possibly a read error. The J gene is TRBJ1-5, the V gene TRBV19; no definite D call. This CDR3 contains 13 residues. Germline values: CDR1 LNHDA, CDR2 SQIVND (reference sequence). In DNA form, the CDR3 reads TGTGCCAGTAATATAGCGGGAAATCAGCCCCAGCATTTT. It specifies CASNIAGNQPQHF.

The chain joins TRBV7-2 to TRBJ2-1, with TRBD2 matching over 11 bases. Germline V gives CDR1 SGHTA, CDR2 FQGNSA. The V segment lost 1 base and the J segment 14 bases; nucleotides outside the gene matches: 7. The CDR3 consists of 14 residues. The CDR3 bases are TGTGCCAGCAGCTTAGATGTGACTAGCGGGAAGAAGTTCTTC. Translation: CASSLDVTSGKKFF.

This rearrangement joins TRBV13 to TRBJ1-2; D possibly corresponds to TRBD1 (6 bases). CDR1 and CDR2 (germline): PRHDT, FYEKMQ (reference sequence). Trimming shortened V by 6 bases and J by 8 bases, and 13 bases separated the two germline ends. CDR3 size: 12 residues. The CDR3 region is CASRSTGIGYTF. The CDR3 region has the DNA TGTGCCAGCAGGTCAACAGGGATCGGCTACACCTTC.

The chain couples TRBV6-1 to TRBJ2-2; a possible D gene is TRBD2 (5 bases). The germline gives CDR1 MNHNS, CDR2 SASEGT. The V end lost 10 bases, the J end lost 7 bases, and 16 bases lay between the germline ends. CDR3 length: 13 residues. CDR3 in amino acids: CATSERVNGELFF. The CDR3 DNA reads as TGTGCCACATCGGAGAGGGTGAACGGGGAGCTGTTTTTT.

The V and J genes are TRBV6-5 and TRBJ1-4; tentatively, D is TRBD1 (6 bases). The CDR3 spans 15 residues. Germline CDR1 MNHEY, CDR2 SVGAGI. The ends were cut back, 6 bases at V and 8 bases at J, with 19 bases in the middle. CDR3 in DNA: TGTGCCAGCAGCTGGGGGGGGGCGCGGGGAGAAAAACTGTTTTTT. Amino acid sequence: CASSWGGARGEKLFF.

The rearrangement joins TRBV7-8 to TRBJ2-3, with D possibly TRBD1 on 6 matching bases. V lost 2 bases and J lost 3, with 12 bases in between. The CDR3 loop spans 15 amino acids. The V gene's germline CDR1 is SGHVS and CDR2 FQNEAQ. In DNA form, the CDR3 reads TGTGCCAGCAGCTTATGGGCAGGGGTGACAGATACGCAGTATTTT. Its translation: CASSLWAGVTDTQYF.

CDR3 sequence: CASSNSGRSGNTIYF. Here the CDR3 DNA reads TGTGCCAGCAGTAATTCGGGGAGATCTGGAAACACCATATATTTT. The chain recombines TRBV6-5 with TRBJ1-3; unclear D gene. V lost 5 bases to trimming and J lost 1 base, with 12 bases between them. The length of the CDR3 is 15 residues. Germline values: CDR1 MNHEY, CDR2 SVGAGI.

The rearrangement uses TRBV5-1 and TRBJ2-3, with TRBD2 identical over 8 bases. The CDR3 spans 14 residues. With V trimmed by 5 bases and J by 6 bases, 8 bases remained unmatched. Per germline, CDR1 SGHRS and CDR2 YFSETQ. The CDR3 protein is CASRTSAMGDTQYF. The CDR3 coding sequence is TGCGCCAGCAGGACTAGCGCCATGGGGGATACGCAGTATTTT.